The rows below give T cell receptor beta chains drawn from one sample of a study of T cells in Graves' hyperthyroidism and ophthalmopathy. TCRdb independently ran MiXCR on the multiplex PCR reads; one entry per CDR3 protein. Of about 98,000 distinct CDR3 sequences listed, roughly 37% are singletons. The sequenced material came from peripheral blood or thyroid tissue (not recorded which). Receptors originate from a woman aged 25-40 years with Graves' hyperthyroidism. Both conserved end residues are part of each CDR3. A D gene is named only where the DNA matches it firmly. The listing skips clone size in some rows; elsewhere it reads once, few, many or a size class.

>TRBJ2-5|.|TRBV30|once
TGTGCCTGGAGTGAGGGAAACCAAGAGACCCAGTACTTC
CAWSEGNQETQYF
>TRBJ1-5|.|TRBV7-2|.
TGTGCCAGCAGCTTATGGGGGGGAATGAGCAATCAGCCCCAGCATTTT
CASSLWGGMSNQPQHF
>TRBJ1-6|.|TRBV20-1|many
TGCAGTGCGAACGTAAGGAATAATTCACCCCTCCACTTT
CSANVRNNSPLHF
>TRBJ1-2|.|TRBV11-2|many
TGTGCCAGCAGCCCGCGGACGGGACCTAACTATGGCTACACCTTC
CASSPRTGPNYGYTF
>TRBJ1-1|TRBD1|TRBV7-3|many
TGTGCCAGCAGCGAAAGGGCGAGGTTCGACAGGGCGGGGACTGAAGCTTTCTTT
CASSERARFDRAGTEAFF
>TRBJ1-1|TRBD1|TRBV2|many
TGTGCCAGCAGTGGACAGGGGAACACTGAAGCTTTCTTT
CASSGQGNTEAFF
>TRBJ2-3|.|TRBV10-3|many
TGTGCCATCAGTGAGTCCATAGGACAGCGCACAGATACGCAGTATTTT
CAISESIGQRTDTQYF
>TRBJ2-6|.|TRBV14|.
TGTGCCAGCAGCCGAGGGCAGGGTAGCTCTGGGGCCAGCGTCCTGACTTTC
CASSRGQGSSGASVLTF
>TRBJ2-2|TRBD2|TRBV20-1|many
TGCAGTGCTAGAGGCGGGGGTAGGGGTACCGGGGAGCTGTTTTTT
CSARGGGRGTGELFF
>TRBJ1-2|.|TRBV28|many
TGTGCCAGCAGCATGGACCGCTATGGCTACACCTTC
CASSMDRYGYTF
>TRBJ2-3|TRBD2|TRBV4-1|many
TGCGCCAGCAGCCAGGTTACTAGCGGGAAAGCAGATACGCAGTATTTT
CASSQVTSGKADTQYF
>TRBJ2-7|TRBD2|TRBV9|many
TGTGCCAGCAGCCCTCGGGAGGGCTCCTACGAGCAGTACTTC
CASSPREGSYEQYF
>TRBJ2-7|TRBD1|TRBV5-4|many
TGTGCCAGCAGCTGGGACAGGGCCAACGAGCAGTACTTC
CASSWDRANEQYF
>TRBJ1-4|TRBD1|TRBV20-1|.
TGCAGTGCTAGATCGACAGGGGGCATGGATGAAAAACTGTTTTTT
CSARSTGGMDEKLFF
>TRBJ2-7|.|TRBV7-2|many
TGTGCCAGCAGCTTAAGTGCAGCCTCCTACGAGCAGTACTTC
CASSLSAASYEQYF
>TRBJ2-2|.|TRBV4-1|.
TGCGCCAGCAGCTCGGACTACACCGAGGAGCTGTTTTTT
CASSSDYTEELFF
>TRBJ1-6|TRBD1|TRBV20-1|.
TGCAGTGCCAGCCTAGGACAGGTCAATTCACCCCTCCACTTT
CSASLGQVNSPLHF
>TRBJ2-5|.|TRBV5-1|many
TGCGCCAGCAGCTTATGGGTTTACGAGACCCAGTACTTC
CASSLWVYETQYF
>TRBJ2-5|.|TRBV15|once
TGTGCCACCAGCAGAGTGGGGCAAGAGACCCAGTACTTC
CATSRVGQETQYF
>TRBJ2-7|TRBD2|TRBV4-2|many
TGTGCCAGCAGCCAAGGGGAACTAGCGCAAAAATCCTACGAGCAGTACTTC
CASSQGELAQKSYEQYF
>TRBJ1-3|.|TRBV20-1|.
TGCAGTGCTAGAGACGCTTTCCCAAGCGAAGGAAACACCATATATTTT
CSARDAFPSEGNTIYF
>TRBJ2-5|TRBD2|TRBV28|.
TGTGCCAGCAGTTTAGGGCTAGCGGAGTTTTGGGAGACCCAGTACTTC
CASSLGLAEFWETQYF
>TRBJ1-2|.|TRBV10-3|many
TGTGCCATCAGTGACCCTTTGACAGGACGTGGCTACACCTTC
CAISDPLTGRGYTF
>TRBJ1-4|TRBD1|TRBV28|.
TGTGCCAGCAGTGGGGACAGTGCTAATGAAAAACTGTTTTTT
CASSGDSANEKLFF
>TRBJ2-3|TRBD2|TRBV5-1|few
TGCGCCAGCAGCTTGGTGGCTAGCGGACTAGCTTCTACAGATACGCAGTATTTT
CASSLVASGLASTDTQYF
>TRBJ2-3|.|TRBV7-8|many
TGTGCCAGCAGCTCCAGCGGACTCACAGATACGCAGTATTTT
CASSSSGLTDTQYF
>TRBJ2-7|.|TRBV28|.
TGTGCCAGCAGTTTGCCTGGCTACGAGCAGCACTTC
CASSLPGYEQHF
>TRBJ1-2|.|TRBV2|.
TGTACCAGCAGAGGGTTAGGGCTCTACACCTTC
CTSRGLGLYTF
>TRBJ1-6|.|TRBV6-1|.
TGTGCCAGCTCCTTGGGACCGTTGGATACACCCCTCCACTTT
CASSLGPLDTPLHF
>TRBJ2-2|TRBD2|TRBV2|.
TGTGCCAGCTCCGGGGGACTAGCGGGAGTCCCCGGGGAGCTGTTTTTT
CASSGGLAGVPGELFF
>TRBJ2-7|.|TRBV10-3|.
TGTGCCATCAAGGGCAGGGGAGACTACGAGCAGTACTTC
CAIKGRGDYEQYF
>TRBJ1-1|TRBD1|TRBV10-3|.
TGTGCCATCAGTGAGCAGGGACAGTCTGAAGCTTTCTTT
CAISEQGQSEAFF
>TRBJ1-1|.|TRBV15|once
TGTGCCTCCGGGGGGTTGGACACTGAAGCTTTCTTT
CASGGLDTEAFF
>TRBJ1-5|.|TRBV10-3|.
TGTGCCATCAGTCGACCGGGGGGGGTTCAGCCCCAGCATTTT
CAISRPGGVQPQHF
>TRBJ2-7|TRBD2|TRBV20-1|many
TGCAGTGCTAGAGATGGCGGGAGAAGTTCCGAGCAGTACTTC
CSARDGGRSSEQYF
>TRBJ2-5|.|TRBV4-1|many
TGCGCCAGCAGCCACCGGGACGAGCAAGAGACCCAGTACTTC
CASSHRDEQETQYF
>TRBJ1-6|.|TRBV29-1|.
TGCAGCGTTGGGGCAGGAGGTAATTCACCCCTCCACTTT
CSVGAGGNSPLHF
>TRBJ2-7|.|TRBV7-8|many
TGTGCCAGCAGCTTATATTCCCCCAGGGTCCTCTCCTACGAGCAGTACTTC
CASSLYSPRVLSYEQYF
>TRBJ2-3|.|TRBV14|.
TGTGCCAGCAGCCAAGATTGGGGACGAGATGCGCAGTATTTT
CASSQDWGRDAQYF
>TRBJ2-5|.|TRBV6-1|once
TGTGCCAGCAGTGACAGGGGAGGCTGGGAGACCCAGTACTTC
CASSDRGGWETQYF
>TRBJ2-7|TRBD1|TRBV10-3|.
TGTGCCATCAGTGAGACAGGGGCCCGCGGACAGTACTTC
CAISETGARGQYF
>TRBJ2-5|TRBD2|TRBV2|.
TGTGCCAGCACCCTAGCGGCAGGGGAGACCCAGTACTTC
CASTLAAGETQYF
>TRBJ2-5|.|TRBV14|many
TGTGCCAGCAGCCCTTCCGGGACACCCGAGACCCAGTACTTC
CASSPSGTPETQYF
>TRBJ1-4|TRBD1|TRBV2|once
TGTGCCAGCGGGACAGTCGACGAAAAACTGTTTTTT
CASGTVDEKLFF
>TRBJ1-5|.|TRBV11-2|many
TGTGCCAGCAGCTTAGAAAGAAATCAGCCCCAGCATTTT
CASSLERNQPQHF
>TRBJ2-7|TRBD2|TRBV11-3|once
TGTGCCAGCAGCCTCCACCCGATGACTAGCGGGCCCCCCTACGAGCAGTACTTC
CASSLHPMTSGPPYEQYF
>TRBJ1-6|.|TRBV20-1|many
TGCAGTGCTAGTAAAGCTTATAATTCACCCCTCCACTTT
CSASKAYNSPLHF
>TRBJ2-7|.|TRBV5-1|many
TGCGCCAGCAGCCTCGGTGGAGGGTTAAGCGAGCAGTACTTC
CASSLGGGLSEQYF
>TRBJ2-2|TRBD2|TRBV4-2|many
TGTGCCAGCAGCCAAGATATGACTAGCGGGTATGCCGGGGAGCTGTTTTTT
CASSQDMTSGYAGELFF
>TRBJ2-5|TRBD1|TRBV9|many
TGTGCCAGCAGCGAGAGGACAGGGGGCCAAGAGACCCAGTACTTC
CASSERTGGQETQYF
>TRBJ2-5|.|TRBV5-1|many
TGCGCCAGCAGCTTGTCACTAGCCCAAGAGACCCAGTACTTC
CASSLSLAQETQYF